This TCR beta chain was retrieved from a study of cytomegalovirus exposure and HLA in healthy donors. Regarding the study as a whole: Later analysis associated a missense DCLRE1C variant with TCR beta V- and J-gene trimming.

The CDR3 is 15 residues long. The germline V gene has CDR1 SGHVS and CDR2 FNYEAQ. The V segment lost 5 bases and the J segment 3 bases; nucleotides outside the gene matches: 6. Comments on this clone: The antigen is unknown.

The PCR used 60 Vbeta and 13 Jbeta primers. Assay used: immunoSEQ multiplex PCR; TCRdb lists only in-frame clones, some missing. This sample carries around 62,000 clones, 70% to 90% of them seen once, and the ten largest clones take roughly 2.9%. Sequenced sample: PBMCs. The chain joins TRBV7-6 to TRBJ2-7, with TRBD1 matching 11 bases. The clonotype originates from a woman aged 25 to 39 in good health and CMV-seronegative. The CDR3 here is CASSQGQGGNYEQYF. In nucleotides, the CDR3 is TGTGCCAGCAGCCAGGGACAGGGGGGTAACTACGAGCAGTACTTC.